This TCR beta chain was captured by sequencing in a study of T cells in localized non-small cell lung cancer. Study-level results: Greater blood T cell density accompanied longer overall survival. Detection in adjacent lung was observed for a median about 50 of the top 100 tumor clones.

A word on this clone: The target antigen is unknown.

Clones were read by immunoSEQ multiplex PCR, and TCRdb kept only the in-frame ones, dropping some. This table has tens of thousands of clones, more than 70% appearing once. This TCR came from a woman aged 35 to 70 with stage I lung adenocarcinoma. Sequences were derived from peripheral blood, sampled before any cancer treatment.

The CDR3 is CASSPNSRADTQYF. For the CDR3, the DNA is TGTGCCAGCTCACCGAACTCGAGGGCAGATACGCAGTATTTT. The rearrangement joins TRBV18 to TRBJ2-3, with D maybe TRBD2 (5 bases). V was shortened by 3 bases and J by 4 bases, with 11 bases between the two germline ends. The CDR3 contains 14 residues. From germline, CDR1 is KGHSH and CDR2 LQKENI.